This entry lists 15 T cell receptor beta chains sequenced from one sample in a study of blood T cells in healthy people across ages. PCR was performed a second time for about 6 to 12 cycles using a sample-barcoded 5' primer and a J-beta primer mix. TCRdb recomputed calls from the 5' RACE reads with MiXCR, one row per CDR3 protein. The sample shows roughly 700,000 distinct CDR3 sequences, roughly 25% of them seen only once. The same data also contributed to another study, on T cells of mothers and their children.

Sequences were obtained from blood. The receptors derive from a boy under 18 in good health.

This clonotype has a handful of counts. Mismatch with germline at one junction end may stem from a read error. V is TRBV12-3 or TRBV12-4 and J is TRBJ2-1; possible D gene TRBD2, 6 bases. The CDR3 loop spans 14 amino acids. The CDR3: CASSPDYSYNVQFF. CDR3 coding DNA: TGTGCCAGCTCGCCGGACTACTCCTACAATGTGCAGTTCTTC.

The chain combines TRBV10-3 with TRBJ2-7, with TRBD1 identical over 7 bases. The CDR3 length is 15 residues. V was clipped by 2 bases and J by 1 base; unmatched bases: 5. Germline assignment: CDR1 ENHRY and CDR2 SYGVKD. The CDR3 sequence is CAISEVTGVSYEQYF. The CDR3 region has the DNA TGTGCCATCAGTGAGGTAACAGGGGTTTCCTACGAGCAGTACTTC.

This rearrangement joins TRBV9 to TRBJ2-1; 9 bases line up with TRBD2. The CDR3 contains 15 residues. V lost 1 base to trimming and J lost 7 bases; unmatched junction nucleotides: 6. Germline V gene data show CDR1 as SGDLS and CDR2 as YYNGEE. The CDR3 reads CASSVLGGRANEQFF. CDR3 DNA sequence: TGTGCCAGCAGCGTACTGGGCGGGAGGGCTAATGAGCAGTTCTTC.

This clonotype was counted at least ten times. The chain links TRBV12-3 or TRBV12-4 to TRBJ2-5; 9 positions match TRBD1. The CDR3 runs to 14 residues. Trimming at V came to 5 bases and at J to 6 bases, leaving 7 bases not matched to a gene. CDR3 sequence (DNA): TGTGCCAGCAGTGGGACAGGGCAGGGAAAGACCCAGTACTTC. This encodes CASSGTGQGKTQYF.

V gene TRBV7-2 combines with J gene TRBJ2-5, with D possibly being TRBD2 (5 bases). The CDR3 contains 14 residues. The germline V gene encodes CDR1 SGHTA and CDR2 FQGNSA. The V gene lost 6 bases and the J gene lost 4 bases, with 15 bases spanning the gap. The CDR3 sequence is CASSRLEGGETQYF. The CDR3 DNA sequence: TGTGCCAGCAGTCGGTTAGAGGGCGGAGAGACCCAGTACTTC.

Turning to this clonotype: A read error is likely, as this CDR3 ends without the conserved phenylalanine or tryptophan. This chain links TRBV28 with TRBJ1-5, with 7 bases aligning to TRBD1. The CDR3 length is 13 residues. After removal of 10 bases from V and 4 bases from J, the junction contained 7 bases not matched to a gene. Per the germline V gene, CDR1 is MDHEN and CDR2 is SYDVKM. In nucleotides, the CDR3 is TGTGCCACAAGGGACAGCTCTAATCAGCCCCAGCATCTT. This translates into CATRDSSNQPQHL.

In this sample, this clonotype turned up a few times. The V and J genes are TRBV2 and TRBJ2-1, with TRBD1 matching over 9 bases. The length of the CDR3 is 14 residues. The germline V gene has CDR1 SNHLY and CDR2 FYNNEI. The V and J ends lost 11 bases and 5 bases, in that order; junction bases with no gene match: 10. The CDR3 spells CAGLDRGPNNEQFF. The CDR3 bases are TGTGCCGGGCTGGACAGGGGCCCTAACAATGAGCAGTTCTTC.

V gene TRBV6-5 combines with J gene TRBJ2-3, with 9 nucleotides matching TRBD2. The germline CDR1 and CDR2 sequences are MNHEY and SVGAGI. Germline trimming cut 1 base from V and 6 bases from J; bases unmatched to any gene: 5. The CDR3 has 15 amino acids. The CDR3 protein is CASSYFSGGGDTQYF. The DNA for the CDR3 is TGTGCCAGCAGTTACTTTAGCGGGGGCGGGGATACGCAGTATTTT.

This clonotype showed up just a few times. The rearrangement links TRBV29-1 to TRBJ2-7; 10 nucleotides match TRBD1. The CDR3 covers 14 residues. Germline lookup yields CDR1 SQVTM and CDR2 ANQGSEA. V lost 7 bases and J lost 4; bases outside the gene matches: 10. The CDR3 protein is CSAGSRGQGYEQYF. As DNA, the CDR3 is TGCAGCGCTGGATCCAGGGGACAGGGGTACGAGCAGTACTTC.

This clonotype was seen a few times. The CDR3 sequence is CASSNKYGRGETQYF. CDR3 DNA sequence: TGTGCCAGCAGCAACAAATATGGGCGCGGAGAGACCCAGTACTTC. The chain employs TRBV6-5 and TRBJ2-5; D ambiguous. Trimming took 6 bases from V and 4 from J, leaving 18 bases between them. From germline, CDR1 is MNHEY and CDR2 SVGAGI. The CDR3 covers 15 residues.

The rearrangement joins TRBV7-8 to TRBJ2-5; D possibly corresponds to TRBD2 (6 bases). The ends were cut back, 6 bases at V and 3 bases at J, with 17 bases in the middle. The germline V gene encodes CDR1 SGHVS and CDR2 FQNEAQ. This CDR3 has 15 residues. In DNA, the CDR3 is TGTGCCAGCAGACCCGCCTGGGGGGTAGAAGAGACCCAGTACTTC. It is translated as CASRPAWGVEETQYF. The whole variable domain, remainder taken from reference TRBV7-8 and TRBJ2-5, is GAGVSQSPRYKVAKRGQDVALRCDPISGHVSLFWYQQALGQGPEFLTYFQNEAQLDKSGLPSDRFFAERPEGSVSTLKIQRTQQEDSAVYLCASRPAWGVEETQYFGPGTRLLVL.

This clonotype has only a few counts. CDR3 coding DNA: TGCAGCGTTTTACAGGGTTCCGTCGGGGGCTACACCTTC. Translation gives CSVLQGSVGGYTF. The J gene is TRBJ1-2, the V gene TRBV29-1; a weak D match, TRBD1 (6 bases). The CDR3 is 13 residues long. The germline gives CDR1 SQVTM, CDR2 ANQGSEA. Trimming removed 5 bases at V and 8 bases at J, with 18 bases between.

The J gene is TRBJ1-4, the V gene TRBV29-1; D remains unclear. V lost 4 bases to trimming and J lost 2 bases, with 11 bases between them. Germline assignment: CDR1 SQVTM and CDR2 ANQGSEA. This CDR3 is 14 amino acids long. In DNA, the CDR3 is TGCAGCGTTGTTCTCGTAAGCACTAATGAAAAACTGTTTTTT. The encoded protein is CSVVLVSTNEKLFF.

A few counts support this clonotype. This chain links TRBV11-2 with TRBJ2-1, with D tentatively TRBD2 (5 bases). The better agreement between TRBJ2-5 and the DNA end casts doubt on the J call. The CDR3 loop spans 13 amino acids. Germline V gives CDR1 SGHAT, CDR2 FQNNGV. The CDR3 DNA sequence: TGTGCCAGCAGCCAGGAGGATTCGGGGACCCAGTACTTC. This encodes CASSQEDSGTQYF.

The V call is TRBV29-1, the J call TRBJ2-7, with TRBD1 matching 8 bases. V gave up 6 bases and J gave up 2 bases; unmatched junction bases: 12. CDR1 and CDR2 from the germline V gene are SQVTM and ANQGSEA. The length of the CDR3 is 15 residues. In nucleotides, the CDR3 is TGCAGCGTACTGCTGCCGGGACAGGAAACCTACGAGCAGTACTTC. Its translation: CSVLLPGQETYEQYF.